Following are 8 T cell receptor beta chains from one sample sequenced in a study of spatial heterogeneity in lung cancer. The time point denotes: sample taken at primary tumor resection. Sequencing was performed on whole RNA extracted from tumor and nontumor lung tissue, or from frozen PBMC, and the material was left unsorted. TCRdb itself ran the 5' RACE reads through MiXCR, one entry per CDR3 protein. In the table there are 6,000 to 7,500 distinct CDR3 sequences, roughly 7% of which are singletons. Sequenced here: PBMCs, sampled at surgery. The receptors come from a male donor with early-stage non-small cell lung cancer.

A remark on this clonotype: Little can be read into the size of this beta chain, an off-target read in a library designed for alpha chains. The rearrangement joins TRBV7-2 to TRBJ2-2; D might be TRBD2 (5 bases). Per germline, CDR1 SGHTA and CDR2 FQGNSA. The CDR3 consists of 15 residues. V was cut by 2 bases and J by 3 bases, with 10 bases left in between. This CDR3 is CASSLKGADTGELFF. In DNA form, the CDR3 reads TGTGCCAGCAGCTTAAAGGGAGCCGACACCGGGGAGCTGTTTTTT.

Remarks on this clonotype: This beta chain lies outside the target of a library built for alpha chains; its clone size means little. The chain is built from TRBV13 and TRBJ2-7, with a weak D call TRBD2 (5 bases). The CDR3 extends over 13 amino acids. Germline V gene sequence: CDR1 PRHDT, CDR2 FYEKMQ (reference sequence). Deletions cut 4 bases from V and 7 bases from J, with 14 bases between. This CDR3 reads CASSSGRGEEQYF. CDR3 nucleotide sequence: TGTGCCAGCAGCTCTGGACGGGGTGAGGAGCAGTACTTC.

This clonotype was seen ten or more times. At one end the junction does not follow the germline gene, possibly because of a read error. This beta chain came through as a stray read in a library set up for alpha chains, and its size says little. The genes are TRBV2 and TRBJ1-1; D possibly corresponds to TRBD1 (6 bases). Germline CDR1 and CDR2: SNHLY and FYNNEI. This CDR3 contains 11 residues. The CDR3 is CASSESIGQSF. Here the CDR3 DNA reads TGTGCCAGCAGTGAATCCATAGGACAGAGTTTT. Complete variable domain (other parts from reference TRBV2 and TRBJ1-1): EPEVTQTPSHQVTQMGQEVILRCVPISNHLYFYWYRQILGQKVEFLVSFYNNEISEKSEIFDDQFSVERPDGSNFTLKIRSTKLEDSAMYFCASSESIGQSFGQGTRLTVV.

This clonotype was picked up many times. Since the library was made to target alpha chains, this beta chain is a stray read and its abundance is not meaningful. This chain uses TRBV9 with TRBJ2-7; D remains ambiguous. Per the germline V gene, CDR1 is SGDLS and CDR2 is YYNGEE. V lost 0 bases and J lost 1, with 8 bases in between. This CDR3 spans 14 amino acids. CDR3: CASSVVSNSYEQYF. The DNA for the CDR3 is TGTGCCAGCAGCGTAGTCAGCAATTCCTACGAGCAGTACTTC.

This clonotype came up many times. A library made for alpha chains picked up this beta chain off target, so its size means little. Here the CDR3 DNA reads TGTGCCAGCAGTTACGGTAGCGGGGGGCCCTGGGGGGAGACCCAGTACTTC. This gives the protein CASSYGSGGPWGETQYF. V gene TRBV6-6 combines with J gene TRBJ2-5; TRBD2 matches at 10 bases. V trimming: 2 bases; J trimming: 5 bases; junction bases outside the gene matches: 11. The CDR3 is made up of 17 amino acids. Germline values: CDR1 MNHNY, CDR2 SVGAGI (reference sequence).

This clonotype was counted at least ten times. Within a library made for alpha chains, this beta chain is off target, and its count is uninformative. The V call is TRBV28, the J call TRBJ2-5; tentatively, D is TRBD1 (6 bases). V shed 5 bases and J shed 5 bases, with 21 bases lying between them. Germline assignment: CDR1 MDHEN and CDR2 SYDVKM. This CDR3 region has 16 residues. For the CDR3, the DNA is TGTGCCAGCAGTGACCCACTAACAGGGATTAGGGAGACCCAGTACTTC. It translates to CASSDPLTGIRETQYF.

In regard to this clonotype: A library made for alpha chains picked up this beta chain off target, so its size means little. The chain uses TRBV5-1 and TRBJ2-5; D uncertain. The CDR3 totals 14 residues. Germline V gives CDR1 SGHRS, CDR2 YFSETQ. Deletions cut 4 bases from V and 5 bases from J, with 15 bases between. CDR3 in DNA: TGCGCCAGCAGCCCATCCGGGTCAAGGGAGACCCAGTACTTC. Residues: CASSPSGSRETQYF.

At least ten counts were recorded for this clonotype. This beta chain lies outside the target of a library built for alpha chains; its clone size means little. CDR3 DNA sequence: TGTGCCAGTAGTATGGGGACAGGGTCCGGGGAGCTGTTTTTT. This sequence encodes CASSMGTGSGELFF. The rearrangement joins TRBV19 to TRBJ2-2; 9 nucleotides align to TRBD1. The CDR3 totals 14 residues. The germline gives CDR1 LNHDA, CDR2 SQIVND (reference sequence). V shed 3 bases, J shed 6 bases, and the junction held 2 bases outside the gene matches.